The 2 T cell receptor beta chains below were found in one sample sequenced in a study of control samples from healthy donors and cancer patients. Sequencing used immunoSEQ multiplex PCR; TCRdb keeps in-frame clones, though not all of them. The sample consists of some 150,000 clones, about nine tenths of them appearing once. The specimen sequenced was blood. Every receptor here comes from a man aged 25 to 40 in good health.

The CDR3 loop is CSVGAGLAKNIQYF. The CDR3 DNA reads as TGCAGCGTTGGGGCAGGTCTAGCCAAAAACATTCAGTACTTC. The chain is built from TRBV29-1 and TRBJ2-4; D not resolved. The CDR3 spans 14 residues. The germline V gene encodes CDR1 SQVTM and CDR2 ANQGSEA. V dropped 4 bases and J dropped 0 bases, with 10 bases sitting between them.

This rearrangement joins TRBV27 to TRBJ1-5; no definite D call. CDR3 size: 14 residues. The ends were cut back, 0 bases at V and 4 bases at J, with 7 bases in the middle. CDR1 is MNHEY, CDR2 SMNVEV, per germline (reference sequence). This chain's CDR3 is CASSLSGENQPQHF. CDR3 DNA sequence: TGTGCCAGCAGTTTATCGGGAGAAAATCAGCCCCAGCATTTT.